This T cell receptor (beta chain) was sequenced in a study of T-cell reconstitution after alpha-beta-depleted transplantation in children. Study outcomes and limitations: Reportedly, alpha-beta T cells present about two months post-transplant originated from several hundred expanded clones of graft origin. One year post-transplant, T-cell counts and diversity were largely derived from T cells produced anew. Some patients' high day-60 TCRbeta diversity was attributed to recipient cells surviving conditioning.

TCRbeta library preparation incorporated unique molecular identifiers. MiXCR was run by TCRdb on the PCR reads, yielding one entry per CDR3 protein. The sample has 150,000 to 250,000 distinct CDR3 sequences; 6.3% are singletons. This clonotype was recorded at least ten times. The antigen remains undetermined. This clonotype was sampled from a girl less than two years old with combined immunodeficiency, due to receive a stem cell transplant. Sequences were derived from PBMCs, sampled before TCRalphabeta/CD19-depleted stem cell transplant.

CDR3 in amino acids: CSARNQGSGLNEQFF. The DNA of the CDR3 is TGCAGTGCTAGAAATCAGGGATCCGGCCTAAATGAGCAGTTCTTC. The chain is built from TRBV20-1 and TRBJ2-1, with D perhaps matching TRBD1 (5 bases). This CDR3 comprises 15 residues. Looked up from germline, CDR1 is DFQATT and CDR2 is SNEGSKA (reference sequence). Trimming pared 2 bases from V and 7 bases from J, leaving 18 bases between.